This T cell receptor (beta chain) was captured in a study of regulatory T cells in long-lasting Graves disease. Overall study findings and caveats: Persistent patients shared more public clonotypes (about 2,600) than new patients (roughly 1,000). The study found TRBV28, TRBJ1-2 and TRBJ2-5 favored in persistent disease. Patients with persistent Graves' had lower TCR diversity than newly diagnosed patients.

Relying on iRepertoire HTBI primers and Arm-PCR of CDR3 regions, the team built TCR beta libraries. TCRdb re-called the multiplex PCR reads with MiXCR, one entry per CDR3 protein. The repertoire includes about 340,000 distinct CDR3 sequences, 15% to 20% of them detected once, and less than 35% sits in the top ten. This CDR3 has 15 amino acids. Losses at the gene ends were 0 bases for V and 6 bases for J; bases not matched to a gene: 1. Germline lookup yields CDR1 SGHAT and CDR2 FQNNGV. The time point denotes: persistent/refractory GD, antithyroid drugs over 5 years with positive TRAb. The authors made the TCR library using RNA they extracted from PBMCs. Regarding this clonotype: Antigen: not known.

The chain recombines TRBV11-2 with TRBJ2-1; 11 nucleotides match TRBD2. This sample comprised peripheral blood mononuclear cells (PBMCs), obtained when the disease was refractory, from a patient treated with antithyroid drugs. The TCR originated in a female donor with Graves disease. The CDR3 reads CASSLEGTSGNEQFF. CDR3 coding DNA: TGTGCCAGCAGCTTAGAGGGGACTAGCGGCAATGAGCAGTTCTTC.